What follows are 15 T cell receptor beta chains derived from one specimen sequenced in a study of PD-1 blockade in mismatch repair-deficient tumors (dated by TCRdb to about 2017). Libraries were prepared through the immunoSEQ multiplex PCR assay. TCRdb obtained this table from immuneACCESS and retained in-frame rearrangements with V and J assigned. These tables miss some clones; where compared with another copy, unresolved V genes account for less than half of the shortfall, and the remainder is unexplained. Counted in this sample were 30,000 to 40,000 clones; about 85% of them appeared once. The ten biggest clones cover about 4% of the sample. Source: peripheral blood, taken 76 weeks after starting pembrolizumab. These receptors were collected from an adult with mismatch repair-deficient cancer.

Concerning this clone itself: This same CDR3 is encoded by further DNA sequences in the sample. V gene TRBV2 combines with J gene TRBJ2-7; TRBD1 aligns across 7 bases. V was pared by 5 bases and J by 6 bases, with 7 bases of the junction left unmatched. Germline V gene lookup returns CDR1 SNHLY and CDR2 FYNNEI. The CDR3 is 13 amino acids. The CDR3: CASSPTGTGEQYF. The CDR3 coding sequence is TGTGCCAGCAGTCCGACAGGGACGGGCGAGCAGTACTTC. The entire variable domain, with the rest obtained from reference TRBV2 and TRBJ2-7, is as follows: EPEVTQTPSHQVTQMGQEVILRCVPISNHLYFYWYRQILGQKVEFLVSFYNNEISEKSEIFDDQFSVERPDGSNFTLKIRSTKLEDSAMYFCASSPTGTGEQYFGPGTRLTVT.

The count of this clone is one. The chain employs TRBV9 and TRBJ2-2; 8 nucleotides agree with TRBD2. Per germline, CDR1 SGDLS and CDR2 YYNGEE. This CDR3 is 15 amino acids long. J was trimmed by 1 base and V by 4 bases; bases with no gene match: 3. CDR3 in amino acids: CASSPAGGNTGELFF. CDR3 bases: TGTGCCAGCAGCCCGGCGGGAGGGAACACCGGGGAGCTGTTTTTT.

The chain carries TRBV30 and TRBJ1-1, with TRBD1 as a possible D gene (5 bases). Germline CDR1 GTSNPN, CDR2 SVGIG (reference sequence). The CDR3 has 15 residues. V was cut by 3 bases and J by 2 bases, with 16 bases left in between. The chain's CDR3 is CAWSPQGKENTEAFF. The CDR3 nucleotides are TGTGCCTGGAGCCCGCAGGGTAAAGAAAACACTGAAGCTTTCTTT. Combining the CDR3 with reference TRBV30 and TRBJ1-1 gives the whole variable domain SQTIHQWPATLVQPVGSPLSLECTVEGTSNPNLYWYRQAAGRGLQLLFYSVGIGQISSEVPQNLSASRPQDRQFILSSKKLLLSDSGFYLCAWSPQGKENTEAFFGQGTRLTVV.

The J gene is TRBJ2-7, the V gene TRBV5-1, with TRBD1 identical over 9 bases. The CDR3 is 14 amino acids. Germline CDR1 reads SGHRS; CDR2 reads YFSETQ. J lost 5 bases, V lost 4 bases, and 7 bases had no gene match. For the CDR3, the DNA is TGCGCCAGCAGCCGGGACAGGGCTTCCGACGAGCAGTACTTC. It encodes CASSRDRASDEQYF.

The chain combines TRBV5-5 with TRBJ2-7; D is perhaps TRBD2 (5 bases). Germline V gene sequence: CDR1 SGHKS, CDR2 YYEKEE (reference sequence). V gave up 1 base and J gave up 1 base, with 9 bases separating them. CDR3 size: 14 residues. The CDR3 sequence: CASSLLRASYEQYF. In nucleotides, the CDR3 is TGTGCCAGCAGCTTGTTGAGGGCGTCCTACGAGCAGTACTTC. Variable domain in full (rest from reference TRBV5-5 and TRBJ2-7): DAGVTQSPTHLIKTRGQQVTLRCSPISGHKSVSWYQQVLGQGPQFIFQYYEKEERGRGNFPDRFSARQFPNYSSELNVNALLLGDSALYLCASSLLRASYEQYFGPGTRLTVT.

The chain couples TRBV7-2 to TRBJ2-5, with 7 nucleotides matching TRBD2. The V segment lost 1 base and the J segment 5 bases; nucleotides outside the gene matches: 10. The CDR3 consists of 16 residues. Germline CDR1 is SGHTA and CDR2 is FQGNSA. CDR3 loop: CASSLVAGQVGETQYF. Written as DNA, the CDR3 is TGTGCCAGCAGCTTAGTAGCGGGCCAGGTGGGGGAGACCCAGTACTTC.

This clone occurred once. The gene calls are TRBV11-2 and TRBJ2-1; the match to TRBD2 covers 13 bases. This CDR3 has 15 residues. Germline V gene sequence: CDR1 SGHAT, CDR2 FQNNGV. After removal of 0 bases from V and 9 bases from J, the junction contained 2 bases not matched to a gene. The CDR3 loop is CASSLDRTSGSEQFF. CDR3 nucleotides: TGTGCCAGCAGCTTAGATCGGACTAGCGGGAGTGAGCAGTTCTTC.

The rearrangement links TRBV7-9 to TRBJ2-6, with D perhaps being TRBD1 or TRBD2 (6 bases each). CDR3 length equals 18 residues. Trimming removed 5 bases at V and 0 bases at J, with 17 bases between. Germline V gene data show CDR1 as SEHNR and CDR2 as FQNEAQ (reference sequence). The CDR3 spells CASSPPRGPSSGANVLTF. The CDR3, as DNA: TGTGCCAGCAGCCCTCCTCGGGGGCCCTCCTCTGGGGCCAACGTCCTGACTTTC.

This sequence joins TRBV7-3 and TRBJ2-2; tentatively, D is TRBD2 (5 bases). The V end lost 2 bases, the J end lost 3 bases, and 7 bases lay between the germline ends. Per germline, CDR1 SGHTA and CDR2 FQGTGA. This CDR3 region has 14 residues. The CDR3 here is CASSLRGYTGELFF. The CDR3 nucleotides read TGTGCCAGCAGCTTACGGGGATACACCGGGGAGCTGTTTTTT.

This chain connects TRBV30 to TRBJ1-1, with 10 bases aligning to TRBD1. CDR1 is GTSNPN and CDR2 is SVGIG in the germline V gene (reference sequence). The CDR3 covers 12 residues. V lost 5 bases to trimming and J lost 4 bases; unmatched junction nucleotides: 1. The CDR3 reads CAWGTGATEAFF. In DNA form, the CDR3 reads TGTGCCTGGGGGACAGGGGCCACTGAAGCTTTCTTT.

As DNA, the CDR3 is TGTGCCAGCAGGACTAGACAGGGTTTTTACGAGCAGTACTTC. It encodes CASRTRQGFYEQYF. The V call is TRBV28, the J call TRBJ2-7, with D maybe TRBD1 (7 bases). V lost 6 bases and J lost 4, with 16 bases in between. Germline-derived CDR1 and CDR2 are MDHEN and SYDVKM. This CDR3 has 14 residues. Filled out from reference TRBV28 and TRBJ2-7, the complete variable domain reads DVKVTQSSRYLVKRTGEKVFLECVQDMDHENMFWYRQDPGLGLRLIYFSYDVKMKEKGDIPEGYSVSREKKERFSLILESASTNQTSMYLCASRTRQGFYEQYFGPGTRLTVT.

CDR3 DNA: TGTGCCAGCAGCCCCGCCGGCAATGAGCAGTTCTTC. Amino acid sequence: CASSPAGNEQFF. The chain joins TRBV7-9 to TRBJ2-1, with unresolved D. With 5 bases removed from V and 6 bases from J, the gap between germline ends came to 8 bases. Per the germline V gene, CDR1 is SEHNR and CDR2 is FQNEAQ (reference sequence). This CDR3 has 12 residues.

V and J are TRBV10-1 and TRBJ1-2; 8 nucleotides agree with TRBD1. CDR3 size: 13 residues. The germline V gene has CDR1 WNHNN and CDR2 SYGVQD (reference sequence). V lost 0 bases to trimming and J lost 7 bases; unmatched junction nucleotides: 1. The DNA for the CDR3 is TGCGCCAGCAGTGAGTCGACAGGGGTTGGCTACACCTTC. Encoded protein: CASSESTGVGYTF.

The genes are TRBV19 and TRBJ2-5; D not certain. Germline CDR1 and CDR2: LNHDA and SQIVND (reference sequence). The V gene lost 3 bases and the J gene lost 4 bases, with 6 bases spanning the gap. The CDR3 runs 12 residues. The CDR3 sequence is CASSMSTETQYF. The CDR3 region has the DNA TGTGCCAGTAGTATGTCAACAGAGACCCAGTACTTC.

Concerning this clone: The same CDR3 also results from other DNA sequences found in this sample. The CDR3 sequence: CASSPRGSYEQYF. CDR3 DNA: TGTGCCAGCAGCCCTCGGGGGAGCTACGAGCAGTACTTC. This chain links TRBV6-5 with TRBJ2-7; D might be TRBD2 (6 bases). The germline gives CDR1 MNHEY, CDR2 SVGAGI. The CDR3 sequence is 13 residues long. With 6 bases removed from V and 3 bases from J, the gap between germline ends came to 12 bases.